The 3 T cell receptor beta chains presented below share a single source sample, sequenced in a study of blood T cell repertoires in COVID-19. Sequencing used immunoSEQ multiplex PCR; TCRdb keeps in-frame clones, though not all of them. The table records a few hundred thousand clones, 70% to 90% of them present only once. The sequenced material came from peripheral blood. The receptors shown here come from a woman in her 50s with COVID-19, enrolled during active disease.

A few counts support this clone. The genes are TRBV14 and TRBJ1-6; 7 bases are a match to TRBD1. Germline-derived CDR1 and CDR2 are SGHDN and FVKESK. The CDR3 consists of 13 residues. V lost 4 bases and J lost 10; bases outside the gene matches: 4. The CDR3 here is CASSRTGRSPLHF. The CDR3 DNA follows: TGTGCCAGCAGCCGGACAGGACGATCACCCCTCCACTTT.

This clone was seen just once. This chain connects TRBV5-5 to TRBJ1-4; TRBD1 matches at 8 bases. Germline lookup yields CDR1 SGHKS and CDR2 YYEKEE (reference sequence). After removal of 4 bases from V and 7 bases from J, the junction contained 18 bases not matched to a gene. The CDR3 has 18 residues. CDR3 residues: CASSPRPRGPIGSEKLFF. CDR3 nucleotides: TGTGCCAGCAGCCCCCGCCCCAGGGGGCCTATTGGTAGTGAAAAACTGTTTTTT.

The chain employs TRBV9 and TRBJ1-4, with 12 bases aligning to TRBD1. CDR1 SGDLS and CDR2 YYNGEE come from the germline V gene. With V trimmed by 2 bases and J by 7 bases, 6 bases remained unmatched. The CDR3 has 16 amino acids. The chain's CDR3 is CASSVGQGAVGEKLFF. The CDR3 coding sequence is TGTGCCAGCAGCGTGGGACAGGGGGCTGTAGGTGAAAAACTGTTTTTT.